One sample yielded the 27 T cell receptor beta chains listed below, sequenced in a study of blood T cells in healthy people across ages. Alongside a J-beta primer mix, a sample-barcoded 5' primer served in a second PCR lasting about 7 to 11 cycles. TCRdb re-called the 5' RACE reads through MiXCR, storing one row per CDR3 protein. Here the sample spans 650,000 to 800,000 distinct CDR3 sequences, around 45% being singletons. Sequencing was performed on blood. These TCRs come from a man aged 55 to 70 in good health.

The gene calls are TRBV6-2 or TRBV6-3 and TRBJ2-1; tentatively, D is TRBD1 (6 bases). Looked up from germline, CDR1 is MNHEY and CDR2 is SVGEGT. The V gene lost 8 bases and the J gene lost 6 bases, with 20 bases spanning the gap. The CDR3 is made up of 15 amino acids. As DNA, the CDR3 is TGTGCCAGCTCGACCAGACAGGCGCCGGGCAATGAGCAGTTCTTC. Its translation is CASSTRQAPGNEQFF.

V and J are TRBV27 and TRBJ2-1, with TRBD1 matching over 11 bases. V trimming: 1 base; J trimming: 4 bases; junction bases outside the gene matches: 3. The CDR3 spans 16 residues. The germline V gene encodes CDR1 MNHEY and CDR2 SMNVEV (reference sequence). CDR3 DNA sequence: TGTGCCAGCAGTTTATTTGGGACAGGGGGTTACAATGAGCAGTTCTTC. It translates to CASSLFGTGGYNEQFF.

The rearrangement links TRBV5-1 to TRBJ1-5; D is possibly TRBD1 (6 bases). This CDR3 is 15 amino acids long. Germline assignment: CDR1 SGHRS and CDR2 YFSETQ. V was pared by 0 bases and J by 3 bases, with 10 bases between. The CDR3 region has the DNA TGCGCCAGCAGCTTGGTGGCAGGGGACAATCAGCCCCAGCATTTT. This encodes CASSLVAGDNQPQHF.

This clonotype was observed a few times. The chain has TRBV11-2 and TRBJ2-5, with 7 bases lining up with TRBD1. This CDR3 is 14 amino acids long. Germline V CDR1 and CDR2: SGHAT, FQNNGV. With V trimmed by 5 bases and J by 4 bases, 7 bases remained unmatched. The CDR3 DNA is TGTGCCAGCAGCGTTCGTCGGGACAGAGAGACCCAGTACTTC. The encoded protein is CASSVRRDRETQYF.

The CDR3 sequence is CASSLRRTSLGTDTQYF. CDR3 nucleotide sequence: TGTGCCAGCAGTTTACGCCGGACTAGCCTTGGCACAGATACGCAGTATTTT. The chain has TRBV27 and TRBJ2-3; 8 nucleotides match TRBD2. CDR1 is MNHEY and CDR2 is SMNVEV in the germline V gene (reference sequence). J was trimmed by 1 base and V by 2 bases; bases with no gene match: 8. The CDR3 runs to 17 residues.

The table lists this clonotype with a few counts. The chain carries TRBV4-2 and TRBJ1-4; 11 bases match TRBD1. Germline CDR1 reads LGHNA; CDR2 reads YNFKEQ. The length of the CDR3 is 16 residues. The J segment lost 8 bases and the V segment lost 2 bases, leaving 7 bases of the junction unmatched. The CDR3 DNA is TGTGCCAGCAGCCAACGGCCGGGACAGGGGGACGAAAAACTGTTTTTT. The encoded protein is CASSQRPGQGDEKLFF.

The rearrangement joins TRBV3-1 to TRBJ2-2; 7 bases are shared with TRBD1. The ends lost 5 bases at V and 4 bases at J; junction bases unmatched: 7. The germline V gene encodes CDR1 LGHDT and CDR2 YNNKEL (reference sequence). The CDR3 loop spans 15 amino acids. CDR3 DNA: TGTGCCAGCAGCGCCGGGACAGCAGCCACCGGGGAGCTGTTTTTT. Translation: CASSAGTAATGELFF.

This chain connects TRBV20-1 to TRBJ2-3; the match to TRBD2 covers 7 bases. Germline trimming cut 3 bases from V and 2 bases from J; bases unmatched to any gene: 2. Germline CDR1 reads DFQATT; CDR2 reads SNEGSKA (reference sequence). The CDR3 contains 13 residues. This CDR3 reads CSASGGYTDTQYF. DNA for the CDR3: TGCAGTGCTAGCGGGGGGTACACAGATACGCAGTATTTT.

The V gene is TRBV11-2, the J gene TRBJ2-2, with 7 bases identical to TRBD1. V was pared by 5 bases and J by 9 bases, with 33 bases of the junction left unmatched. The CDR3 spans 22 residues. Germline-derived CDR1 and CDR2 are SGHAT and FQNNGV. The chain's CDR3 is CASSHPFGGYTSVRGQWRELFF. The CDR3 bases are TGTGCCAGCAGCCACCCCTTCGGTGGCTACACCTCGGTTCGGGGACAGTGGCGGGAGCTGTTTTTT.

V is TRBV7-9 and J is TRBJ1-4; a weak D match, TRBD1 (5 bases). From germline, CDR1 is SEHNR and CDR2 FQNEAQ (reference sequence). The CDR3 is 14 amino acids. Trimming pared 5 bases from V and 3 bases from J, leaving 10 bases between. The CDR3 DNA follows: TGTGCCAGCAGCAAAGGACACGCTAATGAAAAACTGTTTTTT. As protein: CASSKGHANEKLFF. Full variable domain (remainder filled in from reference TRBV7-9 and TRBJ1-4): DTGVSQNPRHKITKRGQNVTFRCDPISEHNRLYWYRQTLGQGPEFLTYFQNEAQLEKSRLLSDRFSAERPKGSFSTLEIQRTEQGDSAMYLCASSKGHANEKLFFGSGTQLSVL.

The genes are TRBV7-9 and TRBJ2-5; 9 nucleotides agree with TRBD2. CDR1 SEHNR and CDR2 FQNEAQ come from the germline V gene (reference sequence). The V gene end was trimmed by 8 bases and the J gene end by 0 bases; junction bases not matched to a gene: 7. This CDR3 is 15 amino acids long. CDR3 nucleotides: TGTGCCAGCGGCTCCGGGACTAGCTACCAAGAGACCCAGTACTTC. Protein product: CASGSGTSYQETQYF.

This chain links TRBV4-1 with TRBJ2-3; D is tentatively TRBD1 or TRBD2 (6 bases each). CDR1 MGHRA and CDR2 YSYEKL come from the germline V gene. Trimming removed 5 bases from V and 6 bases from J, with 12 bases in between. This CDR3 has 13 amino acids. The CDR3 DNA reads TGCGCCAGCAGCAAAAGGGGGGCGGATACGCAGTATTTT. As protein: CASSKRGADTQYF.

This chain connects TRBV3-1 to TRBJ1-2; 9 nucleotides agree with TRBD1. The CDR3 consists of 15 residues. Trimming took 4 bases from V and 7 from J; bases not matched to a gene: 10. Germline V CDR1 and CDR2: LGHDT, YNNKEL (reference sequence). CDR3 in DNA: TGTGCCAGCAGCCCGGGGGACAGGGTGATAGGTGGCTACACCTTC. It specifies CASSPGDRVIGGYTF.

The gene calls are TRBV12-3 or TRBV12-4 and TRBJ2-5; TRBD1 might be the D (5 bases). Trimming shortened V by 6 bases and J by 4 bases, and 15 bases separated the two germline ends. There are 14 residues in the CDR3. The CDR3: CASSQGGVIETQYF. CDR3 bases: TGTGCCAGCAGCCAGGGCGGTGTGATAGAGACCCAGTACTTC.

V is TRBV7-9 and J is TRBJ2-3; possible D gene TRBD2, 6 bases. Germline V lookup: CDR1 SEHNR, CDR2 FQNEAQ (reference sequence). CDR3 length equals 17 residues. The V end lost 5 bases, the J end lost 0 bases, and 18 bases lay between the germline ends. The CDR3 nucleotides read TGTGCCAGCAGCCTAGGAGGGTCAAGCTATAGCACAGATACGCAGTATTTT. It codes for CASSLGGSSYSTDTQYF.

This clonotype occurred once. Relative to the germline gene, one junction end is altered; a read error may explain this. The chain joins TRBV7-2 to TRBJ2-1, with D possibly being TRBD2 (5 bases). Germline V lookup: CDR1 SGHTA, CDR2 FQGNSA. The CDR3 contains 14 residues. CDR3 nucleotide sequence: TGTGCCAGCAGCTCCAGAGGGATTGGGAATGAGCGGTTCTTC. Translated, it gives CASSSRGIGNERFF. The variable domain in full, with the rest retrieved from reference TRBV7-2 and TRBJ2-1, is GAGVSQSPSNKVTEKGKDVELRCDPISGHTALYWYRQSLGQGLEFLIYFQGNSAPDKSGLPSDRFSAERTGGSVSTLTIQRTQQEDSAVYLCASSSRGIGNERFFGPGTRLTVL.

The DNA for the CDR3 is TGCAGTGCTTATAGTAAGAACTATGGCTACACCTTC. Protein sequence: CSAYSKNYGYTF. J is TRBJ1-2 and V is TRBV20-1; no clear D. V lost 5 bases, J lost 2 bases, and 9 bases lay in between. The CDR3 spans 12 residues. The V gene's germline CDR1 is DFQATT and CDR2 SNEGSKA (reference sequence).

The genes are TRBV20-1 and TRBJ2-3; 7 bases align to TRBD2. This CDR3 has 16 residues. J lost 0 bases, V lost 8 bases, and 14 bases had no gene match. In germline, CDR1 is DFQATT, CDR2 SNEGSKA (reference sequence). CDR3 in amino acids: CSRTPPGGGSTDTQYF. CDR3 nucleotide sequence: TGCAGTAGAACCCCCCCGGGGGGTGGCAGCACAGATACGCAGTATTTT.

The CDR3 is CSARQGPYQPQHF. CDR3 DNA sequence: TGCAGTGCTAGACAGGGGCCCTATCAGCCCCAGCATTTT. The chain recombines TRBV20-1 with TRBJ1-5, with D perhaps matching TRBD1 (6 bases). The germline CDR1 and CDR2 sequences are DFQATT and SNEGSKA (reference sequence). This CDR3 is built from 13 residues. Between the trimmed V and J ends, which lost 2 bases and 5 bases, there was a span of 10 bases.

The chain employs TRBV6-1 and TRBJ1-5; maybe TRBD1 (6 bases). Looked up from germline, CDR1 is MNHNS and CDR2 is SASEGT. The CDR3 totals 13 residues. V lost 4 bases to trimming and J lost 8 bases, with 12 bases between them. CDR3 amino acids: CASSVNRAEPQHF. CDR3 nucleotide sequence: TGTGCCAGCAGTGTAAACAGGGCGGAGCCCCAGCATTTT.

CDR3: CSETGQGNTEAFF. The DNA of the CDR3 is TGCAGTGAAACGGGACAGGGGAACACTGAAGCTTTCTTT. The V call is TRBV20-1, the J call TRBJ1-1; TRBD1 matches at 9 bases. CDR1 is DFQATT and CDR2 is SNEGSKA in the germline V gene (reference sequence). With V trimmed by 7 bases and J by 1 base, 4 bases remained unmatched. The CDR3 is made up of 13 amino acids.

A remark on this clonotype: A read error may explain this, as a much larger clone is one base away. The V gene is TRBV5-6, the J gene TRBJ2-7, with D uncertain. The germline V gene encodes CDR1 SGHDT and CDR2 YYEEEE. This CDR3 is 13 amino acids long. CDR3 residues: CAGSRRRAYEQYF. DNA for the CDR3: TGTGCCGGCAGCCGGCGGCGAGCCTACGAGCAGTACTTC.

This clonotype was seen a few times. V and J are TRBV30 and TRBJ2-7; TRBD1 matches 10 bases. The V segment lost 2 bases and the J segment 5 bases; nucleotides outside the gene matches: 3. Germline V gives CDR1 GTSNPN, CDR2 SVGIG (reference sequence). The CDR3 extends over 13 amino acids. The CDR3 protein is CAWSRTGGNEQYF. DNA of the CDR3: TGTGCCTGGAGTCGGACAGGGGGTAACGAGCAGTACTTC.

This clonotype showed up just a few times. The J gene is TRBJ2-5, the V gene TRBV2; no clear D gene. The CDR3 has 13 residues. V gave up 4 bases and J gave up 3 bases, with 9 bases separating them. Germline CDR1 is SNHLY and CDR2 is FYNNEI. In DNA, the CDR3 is TGTGCCAGCAGTGCCAGACGGAAAGAGACCCAGTACTTC. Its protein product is CASSARRKETQYF.

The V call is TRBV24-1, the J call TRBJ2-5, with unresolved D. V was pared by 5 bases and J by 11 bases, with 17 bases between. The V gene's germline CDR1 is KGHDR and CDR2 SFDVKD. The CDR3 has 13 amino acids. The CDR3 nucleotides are TGTGCCACCAGTGGGCCGGGTGACAATGAGCAGTACTTC. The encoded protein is CATSGPGDNEQYF.

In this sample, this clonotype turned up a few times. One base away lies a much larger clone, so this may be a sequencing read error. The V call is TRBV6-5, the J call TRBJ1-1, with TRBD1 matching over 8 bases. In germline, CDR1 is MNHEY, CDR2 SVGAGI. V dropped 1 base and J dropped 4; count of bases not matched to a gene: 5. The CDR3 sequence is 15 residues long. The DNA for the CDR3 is TGTGCCAGCAGTTACTTAGCAGGGGGCGGCACTGAAGCTTTCTTT. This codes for CASSYLAGGGTEAFF.

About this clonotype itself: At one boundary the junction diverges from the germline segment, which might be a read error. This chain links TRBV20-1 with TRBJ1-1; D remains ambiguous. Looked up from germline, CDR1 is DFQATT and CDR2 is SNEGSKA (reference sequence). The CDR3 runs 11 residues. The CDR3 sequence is CSAIKNAEAFF. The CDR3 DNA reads TGCAGTGCTATAAAGAACGCTGAAGCTTTCTTT.